The rows below give T cell receptor beta chains drawn from one sample of a study of cytomegalovirus exposure and HLA in healthy donors. Sequencing was performed with immunoSEQ multiplex PCR; in TCRdb, only in-frame clones are kept and a portion is missing. This sample carries approximately 74,000 clones, approximately 81% of them seen once, and the ten largest clones take under 3%. The sequencing input was PBMCs. These receptor sequences come from a woman aged 25-40 years in good health and CMV-seronegative. CDR3s include the opening cysteine and the closing phenylalanine or tryptophan. The D gene is left open where the match is weak. Clone size, where shown, is once, few, many, or a class for clones that have expanded.

J: TRBJ1-6; size: .; V: TRBV7-2; D: TRBD1; DNA: TGTGCCAGCAGCCGGCGGGACAGTCCTAATTCACCCCTCCACTTT; CDR3: CASSRRDSPNSPLHF
J: TRBJ2-7; size: few; V: TRBV6-4; D: .; DNA: TGTGCCAGCAGTGTCCCCCAGGGCGAGCAGTACTTC; CDR3: CASSVPQGEQYF
J: TRBJ1-1; size: .; V: TRBV28; D: .; DNA: TGTGCCAGCAGTTTGGTCCCCGGAGTAGCTTTCTTT; CDR3: CASSLVPGVAFF
J: TRBJ2-5; size: once; V: TRBV6-5; D: .; DNA: TGTGCCAGCAGAGCCGGGACACAAGTGTTGACCCAGTACTTC; CDR3: CASRAGTQVLTQYF
J: TRBJ1-4; size: .; V: TRBV19; D: .; DNA: TGTGCCAGTAGCCCGGACCAGGGCAAAAAACTGTTTTTT; CDR3: CASSPDQGKKLFF
J: TRBJ1-6; size: .; V: TRBV5-1; D: TRBD1; DNA: TGCGCCAGCAGCTTCCTACCGGGACAGGGAGATTCACCCCTCCACTTT; CDR3: CASSFLPGQGDSPLHF
J: TRBJ2-2; size: .; V: TRBV6-5; D: TRBD1; DNA: TGTGCCAGCAGTCCCGGGACAGTTGACACCGGGGAGCTGTTTTTT; CDR3: CASSPGTVDTGELFF
J: TRBJ1-2; size: .; V: TRBV7-9; D: TRBD1; DNA: TGTGCCAGCAGCCCCGGGACAGGGACGTATGGCTACACCTTC; CDR3: CASSPGTGTYGYTF
J: TRBJ2-2; size: once; V: TRBV7-9; D: TRBD2; DNA: TGTGCCAGCAGCTCTCTAGCGGGGGGGCGTGACACCGGGGAGCTGTTTTTT; CDR3: CASSSLAGGRDTGELFF
J: TRBJ1-1; size: few; V: TRBV2; D: .; DNA: TGTGCCAGCAGTGAAACAGGGATAATGAACACTGAAGCTTTCTTT; CDR3: CASSETGIMNTEAFF
J: TRBJ2-1; size: .; V: TRBV6-4; D: .; DNA: TGTGCCAGCCCCCATTCAGCCCAGGGGCTCTTC; CDR3: CASPHSAQGLF